The entry that follows covers one T cell receptor beta chain sequence. These data belong to a study of blood T cell repertoires in COVID-19. Some clones are missing from TCRdb's copy, which holds only in-frame ones; the method was immunoSEQ multiplex PCR. The table shows hundreds of thousands of clones, with roughly 87% occurring only once. Trimming removed 7 bases from V and 6 bases from J; junction bases left unmatched: 7. The CDR3 spans 13 residues. Germline V gene data show CDR1 as ENHRY and CDR2 as SYGVKD. This TCR came from a woman in her forties with acute COVID-19. The sequenced material came from PBMCs or T cells enriched from blood (not recorded which). The rearrangement uses TRBV10-3 and TRBJ2-3, with TRBD2 matching 7 bases. Here the CDR3 reads CAIKRGERDTQYF. The CDR3 nucleotides read TGTGCCATCAAGCGGGGAGAGCGGGATACGCAGTATTTT.